This T cell receptor beta chain was sequenced during a study of cytomegalovirus exposure and HLA in healthy donors. Study-level information: From some 180 million T cells, an earlier analysis saw roughly 120 million unique TCR beta sequences.

The V and J ends lost 10 bases and 3 bases, in that order; junction bases with no gene match: 7. Germline V gene lookup returns CDR1 SNHLY and CDR2 FYNNEI. The CDR3 runs to 13 residues. The PCR had 60 Vbeta and 13 Jbeta primers. Assay: immunoSEQ multiplex PCR; the TCRdb copy retains only in-frame clones and omits some. The sample contains fewer than 120,000 clones, around four fifths of which appear only once. Remarks on this clone: The antigen is undetermined.

Study results and limitations: For cytomegalovirus status, the classifier reportedly gave diagnoses with high specificity and sensitivity.

Specimen: PBMCs. The chain is built from TRBV2 and TRBJ2-7; 9 bases are shared with TRBD1. This TCR derives from a man between 25 and 39 years old in good health and CMV-seropositive. The CDR3 sequence is CATTGTGNYEQYF. The CDR3 nucleotides read TGTGCCACCACCGGGACAGGGAACTACGAGCAGTACTTC.